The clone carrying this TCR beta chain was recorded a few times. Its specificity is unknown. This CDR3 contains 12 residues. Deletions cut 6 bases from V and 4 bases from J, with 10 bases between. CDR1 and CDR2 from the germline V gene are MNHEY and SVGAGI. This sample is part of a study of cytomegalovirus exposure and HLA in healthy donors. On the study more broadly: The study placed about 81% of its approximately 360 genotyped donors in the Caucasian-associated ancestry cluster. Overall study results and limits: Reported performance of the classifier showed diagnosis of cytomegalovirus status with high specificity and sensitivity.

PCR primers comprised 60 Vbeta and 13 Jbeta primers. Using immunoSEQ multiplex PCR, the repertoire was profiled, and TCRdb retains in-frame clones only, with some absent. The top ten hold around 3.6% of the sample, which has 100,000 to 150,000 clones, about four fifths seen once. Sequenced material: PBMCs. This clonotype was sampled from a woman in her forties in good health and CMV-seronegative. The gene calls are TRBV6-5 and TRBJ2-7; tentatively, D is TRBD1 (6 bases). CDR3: CASREQGYEQYF. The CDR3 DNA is TGTGCCAGCAGGGAACAGGGTTACGAGCAGTACTTC.